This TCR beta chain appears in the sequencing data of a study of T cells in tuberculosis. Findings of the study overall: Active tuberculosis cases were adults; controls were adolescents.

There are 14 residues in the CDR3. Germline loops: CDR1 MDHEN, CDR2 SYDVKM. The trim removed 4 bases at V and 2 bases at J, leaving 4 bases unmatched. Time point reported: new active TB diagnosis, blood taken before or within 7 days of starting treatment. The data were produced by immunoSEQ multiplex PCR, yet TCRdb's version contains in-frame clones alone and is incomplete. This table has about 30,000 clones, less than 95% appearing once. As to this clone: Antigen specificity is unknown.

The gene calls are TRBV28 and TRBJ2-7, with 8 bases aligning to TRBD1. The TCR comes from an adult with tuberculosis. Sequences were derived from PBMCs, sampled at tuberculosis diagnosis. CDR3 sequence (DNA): TGTGCCAGCAGTTCCCGGGACAGGACCTACGAGCAGTACGTC. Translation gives CASSSRDRTYEQYV.